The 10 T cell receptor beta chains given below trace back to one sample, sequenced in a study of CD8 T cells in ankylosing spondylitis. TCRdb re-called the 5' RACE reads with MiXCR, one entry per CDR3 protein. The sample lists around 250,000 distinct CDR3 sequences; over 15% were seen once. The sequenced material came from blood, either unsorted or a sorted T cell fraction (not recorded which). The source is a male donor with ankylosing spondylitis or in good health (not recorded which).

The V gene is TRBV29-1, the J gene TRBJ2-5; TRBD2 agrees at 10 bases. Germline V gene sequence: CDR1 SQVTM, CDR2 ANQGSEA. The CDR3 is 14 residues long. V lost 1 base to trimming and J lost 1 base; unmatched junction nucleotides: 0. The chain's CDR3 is CSVEGLAGQETQYF. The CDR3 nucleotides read TGCAGCGTTGAAGGACTAGCGGGCCAAGAGACCCAGTACTTC.

The CDR3 DNA sequence: TGTGCCAGAAGCCTACTCCCCGGCAGGAACACTGAAGCTTTCTTT. It translates to CARSLLPGRNTEAFF. The rearrangement joins TRBV7-9 to TRBJ1-1; D unresolved. Trimming cost V 9 bases and J 1 base, with 18 bases left between them. CDR3 length: 15 residues. The germline CDR1 and CDR2 sequences are SEHNR and FQNEAQ (reference sequence).

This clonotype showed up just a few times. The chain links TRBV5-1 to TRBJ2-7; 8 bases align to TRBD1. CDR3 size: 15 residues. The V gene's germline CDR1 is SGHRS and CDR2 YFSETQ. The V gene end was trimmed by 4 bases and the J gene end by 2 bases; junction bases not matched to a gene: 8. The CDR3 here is CASSVGQAVTYEQYF. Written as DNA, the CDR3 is TGCGCCAGCAGCGTGGGACAGGCCGTCACCTACGAGCAGTACTTC.

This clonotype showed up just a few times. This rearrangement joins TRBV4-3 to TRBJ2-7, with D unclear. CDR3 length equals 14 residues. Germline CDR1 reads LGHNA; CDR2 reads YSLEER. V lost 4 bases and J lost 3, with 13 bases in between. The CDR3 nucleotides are TGCGCCAGCAGCCCTTCCCGACTGGGCTACGAGCAGTACTTC. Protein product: CASSPSRLGYEQYF.

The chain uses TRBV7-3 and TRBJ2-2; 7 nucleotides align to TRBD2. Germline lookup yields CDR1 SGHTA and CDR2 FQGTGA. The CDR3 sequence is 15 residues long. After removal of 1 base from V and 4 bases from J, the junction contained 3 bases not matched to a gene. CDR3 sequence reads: CASSLIPSGTGELFF. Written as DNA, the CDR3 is TGTGCCAGCAGCTTAATTCCTAGCGGCACCGGGGAGCTGTTTTTT.

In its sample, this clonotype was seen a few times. The CDR3 spells CASSLMFQGRVSYEQYF. The CDR3 coding sequence is TGTGCCAGCAGCTTAATGTTCCAGGGGCGCGTATCCTACGAGCAGTACTTC. This chain joins TRBV7-9 and TRBJ2-7; D possibly corresponds to TRBD1 (6 bases). V was pared by 2 bases and J by 1 base, with 18 bases between. The CDR3 has 17 residues. The germline V gene has CDR1 SEHNR and CDR2 FQNEAQ (reference sequence).

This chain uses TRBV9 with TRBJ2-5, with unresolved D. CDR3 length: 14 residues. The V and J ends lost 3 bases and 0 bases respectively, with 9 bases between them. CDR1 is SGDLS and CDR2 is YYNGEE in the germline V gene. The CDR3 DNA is TGTGCCAGCAGCGGCGAGGAGTACCAAGAGACCCAGTACTTC. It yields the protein CASSGEEYQETQYF.

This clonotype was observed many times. The CDR3 nucleotides are TGTGCCAGCAGCTTAGACCCATCACCCTACGAGCAGTACTTC. It translates to CASSLDPSPYEQYF. The V gene is TRBV7-8, the J gene TRBJ2-7; D unclear. Germline values: CDR1 SGHVS, CDR2 FQNEAQ. The CDR3 runs to 14 residues. The V end was cut by 1 base, the J end by 2 bases, with 9 bases between.

The CDR3 DNA is TGCAGCGTAACAGGGGGCACGGAAGAGCAGTACTTC. This encodes CSVTGGTEEQYF. This sequence joins TRBV29-1 and TRBJ2-7, with 9 positions matching TRBD1. CDR3 length: 12 amino acids. Germline V gene data show CDR1 as SQVTM and CDR2 as ANQGSEA. Losses at the gene ends were 6 bases for V and 7 bases for J; bases not matched to a gene: 7.

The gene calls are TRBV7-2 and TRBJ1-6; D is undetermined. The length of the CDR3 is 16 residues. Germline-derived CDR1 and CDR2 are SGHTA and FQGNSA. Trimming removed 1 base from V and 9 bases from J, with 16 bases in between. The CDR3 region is CASSLGSLRYSSPLHF. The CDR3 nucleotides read TGTGCCAGCAGCTTAGGCTCCCTTCGGTATTCTTCACCCCTCCACTTT.